These 5 T cell receptor beta chains came from one sample sequenced in a study of cytomegalovirus exposure and HLA in healthy donors. This PCR relied on a set of 60 Vbeta primers and 13 Jbeta primers. Method: immunoSEQ multiplex PCR; TCRdb's copy keeps in-frame clones and lacks some. The sample includes 150,000 to 200,000 clones, more than 70% of them seen just once. Sequenced: PBMCs. The source of these receptors is a woman in her fifties or sixties in good health and CMV-seropositive.

This sequence joins TRBV7-2 and TRBJ2-1, with D possibly TRBD1 on 5 matching bases. The CDR3 loop spans 13 amino acids. CDR1 is SGHTA and CDR2 is FQGNSA in the germline V gene. V was cut by 5 bases and J by 4 bases, with 9 bases left in between. The CDR3 coding sequence is TGTGCCAGCAGCCCTACAGGATACAATGAGCAGTTCTTC. It codes for CASSPTGYNEQFF.

The rearrangement uses TRBV9 and TRBJ2-7, with a weak D call TRBD1 (5 bases). Trimming left V 0 bases short and J 5 bases short, with 12 bases between. The CDR3 contains 14 residues. Germline V gives CDR1 SGDLS, CDR2 YYNGEE. The CDR3 sequence is CASSVAARRDEQYF. DNA for the CDR3: TGTGCCAGCAGCGTAGCAGCGCGCAGGGACGAGCAGTACTTC.

This clone was picked up a small number of times. The J gene is TRBJ1-2, the V gene TRBV27; 8 positions match TRBD1. The germline CDR1 and CDR2 sequences are MNHEY and SMNVEV (reference sequence). This CDR3 spans 16 amino acids. J lost 0 bases, V lost 5 bases, and 8 bases had no gene match. For the CDR3, the DNA is TGTGCCAGCAGTCCATGGGACAGGTTAGCTAACTATGGCTACACCTTC. Translated, it gives CASSPWDRLANYGYTF.

V gene TRBV7-2 combines with J gene TRBJ1-2; D gene unclear. V was pared by 1 base and J by 8 bases, with 14 bases between. The CDR3 extends over 14 amino acids. Germline assignment: CDR1 SGHTA and CDR2 FQGNSA. The DNA of the CDR3 is TGTGCCAGCAGCTTAGTAGCCCTCACGGTGGGCTACACCTTC. As protein: CASSLVALTVGYTF.

This rearrangement joins TRBV27 to TRBJ1-5; D is unclear. Germline CDR1 is MNHEY and CDR2 is SMNVEV (reference sequence). This CDR3 is built from 16 residues. The V end was cut by 6 bases, the J end by 5 bases, with 20 bases between. The CDR3 sequence: CASRQPRGSSYQPQHF. The CDR3 region has the DNA TGTGCCAGCAGGCAACCGCGAGGGAGTTCCTATCAGCCCCAGCATTTT.